The present T cell receptor beta chain was sequenced within a study of blood T cell repertoires in COVID-19 (dated by TCRdb to the early 2020s). At the level of the whole study: Samples covering the acute and convalescent phases of COVID-19 were provided by collaborators in the United States, Italy and Spain. The material from the prospective study consisted of cDNA or gDNA derived from T cells, B-cell-depleted T cells, or PBMCs. Subjects who had been exposed to COVID-19, were actively infected with it, or had recovered from it provided the deeply sampled blood TCRbeta repertoires that made up the dataset. The repertoires were released in a freely available public database meant as a resource for research on the immune response to SARS-CoV-2. Samples were obtained from the ongoing ImmuneRACE study (first 160 participants) and from roughly 1,300 subjects provided by 6 global collaborators. Nearly every sample came with metadata listing a de-identified subject ID, COVID-19 status, age in years and sex. HLA class I and class II types, where available, came from metadata supplied by the sample provider rather than from assay-based typing.

TCRbeta CDR3 regions were amplified from genomic DNA using the immunoSEQ Assay, a bias-controlled multiplex PCR. The published analysis was carried out like this. The number of nucleated cells in each sample was estimated by amplification of reference gene primers within the assay. Sequence reads were collapsed and filtered to measure the absolute abundance of every unique TCRbeta CDR3 rearrangement. For each sample, productive Simpson clonality was calculated as the square root of Simpson's diversity index across productive rearrangements. As stored in TCRdb, this immuneACCESS dataset retains in-frame rearrangements with V and J assigned. A fraction of the clones does not appear; measured against another copy, unresolved V genes explain less than half of the discrepancy, and the remainder lacks a known reason. That table furnishes V, J and clone size, whereas the DNA furnished D and trimming. This sample comprises 490,000 or so clones, roughly nine tenths of them detected only once. In total, the top ten clones hold 8% to 9.5% of the sample.

This clone was detected once. The antigen this receptor binds is unknown. Base qualities are not recorded, but no much larger clone differs from it by a single base. The cysteine opens and the phenylalanine closes a CDR3 of 20 amino acids. The kept DNA is CDR3 alone, 60 bases in frame from the first base. Taken from the germline V gene (reference sequence), the CDR1 and CDR2 loops are LNHDA and SQIVND. Germline trimming: 4 bases from V, 1 base from J; junction bases outside gene matches: 17. Participants in the prospective study were aged roughly 18 to 89 years, lived in about two dozen United States geographic areas, and enrolled through a virtual design. In the prospective study, cohorts were assigned on the basis of participant-reported clinical history obtained from a screening survey and a study questionnaire. Recovered participants in ImmuneRACE Cohort 3 were defined by two consecutive negative NP/OP PCR tests, clearance by a healthcare professional, or resolution of symptoms. Each participant in the prospective study had whole blood, serum and a nasopharyngeal or oropharyngeal swab collected by mobile phlebotomists. Prospective study participants could optionally give additional blood draws and questionnaires over an approximately two-month period. Before DNA extraction, prospective study blood samples were shipped either frozen or at room temperature.

Study-wide findings and limitations: The quantity of clinical and demographic metadata differed by source and by participant and was supplied without curation.

Specimen: PBMCs or T cells enriched from blood (not recorded which). This receptor was identified in a woman aged 60-75 years who had recovered from COVID-19. This chain is built from TRBV19 and TRBJ2-2; 8 central bases correspond to TRBD1. The DNA sequence reads TGTGCCAGTAGTAGAGGAGCGCTCGGACAGGGCGGGTTGAACACCGGGGAGCTGTTTTTT. The encoded protein is CASSRGALGQGGLNTGELFF. With the rest looked up from the reference TRBV19 and TRBJ2-2 genes rather than sequenced, the full variable domain is DGGITQSPKYLFRKEGQNVTLSCEQNLNHDAMYWYRQDPGQGLRLIYYSQIVNDFQKGDIAEGYSVSREKKESFPLTVTSAQKNPTAFYLCASSRGALGQGGLNTGELFFGEGSRLTVL.